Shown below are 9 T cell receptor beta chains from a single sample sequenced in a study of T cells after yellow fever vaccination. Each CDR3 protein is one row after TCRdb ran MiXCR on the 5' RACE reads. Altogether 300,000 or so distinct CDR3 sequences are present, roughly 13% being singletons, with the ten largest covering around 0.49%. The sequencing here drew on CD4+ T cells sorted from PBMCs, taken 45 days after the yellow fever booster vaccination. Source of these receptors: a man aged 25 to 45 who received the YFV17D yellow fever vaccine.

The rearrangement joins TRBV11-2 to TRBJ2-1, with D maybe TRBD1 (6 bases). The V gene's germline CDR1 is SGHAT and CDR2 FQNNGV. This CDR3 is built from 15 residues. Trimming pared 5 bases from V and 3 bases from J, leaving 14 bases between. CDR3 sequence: CASSPGQPYYNEQFF. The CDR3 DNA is TGTGCCAGCAGCCCAGGACAGCCGTACTACAATGAGCAGTTCTTC.

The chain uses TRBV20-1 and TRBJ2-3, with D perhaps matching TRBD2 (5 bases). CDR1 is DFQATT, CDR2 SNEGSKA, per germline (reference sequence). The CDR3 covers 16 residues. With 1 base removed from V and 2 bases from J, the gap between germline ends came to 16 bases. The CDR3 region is CSARGERVAYTDTQYF. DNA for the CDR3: TGCAGTGCTAGAGGTGAAAGGGTAGCGTACACAGATACGCAGTATTTT.

The CDR3 DNA reads as TGCAGTGCAATTCGGGGACATCTGACGGTCTATGGCTACACCTTC. Translated: CSAIRGHLTVYGYTF. The chain employs TRBV20-1 and TRBJ1-2, with D perhaps TRBD1 (6 bases). With 6 bases removed from V and 4 bases from J, the gap between germline ends came to 21 bases. Germline values: CDR1 DFQATT, CDR2 SNEGSKA (reference sequence). This CDR3 is built from 15 residues.

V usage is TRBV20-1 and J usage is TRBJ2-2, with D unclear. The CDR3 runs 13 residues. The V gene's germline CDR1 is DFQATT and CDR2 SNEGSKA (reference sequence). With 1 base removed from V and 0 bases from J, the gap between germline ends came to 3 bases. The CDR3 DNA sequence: TGCAGTGCTAGAGCTTCGAACACCGGGGAGCTGTTTTTT. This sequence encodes CSARASNTGELFF.

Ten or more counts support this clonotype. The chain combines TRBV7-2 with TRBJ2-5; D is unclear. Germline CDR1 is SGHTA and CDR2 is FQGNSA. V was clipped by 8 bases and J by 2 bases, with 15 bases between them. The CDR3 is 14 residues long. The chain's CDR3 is CASHTGSLQETQYF. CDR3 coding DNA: TGTGCCAGCCATACGGGCTCGTTGCAAGAGACCCAGTACTTC.

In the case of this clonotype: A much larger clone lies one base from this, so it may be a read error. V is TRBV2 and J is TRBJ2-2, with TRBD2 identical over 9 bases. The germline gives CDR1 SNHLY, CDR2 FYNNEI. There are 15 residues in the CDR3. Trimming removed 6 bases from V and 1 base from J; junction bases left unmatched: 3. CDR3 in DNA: TGTGCCAGCAGCCGGACTAGCGTGAACACCGGGGAGCTGTTTTTT. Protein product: CASSRTSVNTGELFF.

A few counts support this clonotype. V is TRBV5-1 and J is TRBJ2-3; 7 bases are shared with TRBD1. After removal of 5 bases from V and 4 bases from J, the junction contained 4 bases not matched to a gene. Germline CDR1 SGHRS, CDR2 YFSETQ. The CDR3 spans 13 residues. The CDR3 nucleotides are TGCGCCAGCAGATCGGACAGGCCAGATACGCAGTATTTT. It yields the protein CASRSDRPDTQYF.

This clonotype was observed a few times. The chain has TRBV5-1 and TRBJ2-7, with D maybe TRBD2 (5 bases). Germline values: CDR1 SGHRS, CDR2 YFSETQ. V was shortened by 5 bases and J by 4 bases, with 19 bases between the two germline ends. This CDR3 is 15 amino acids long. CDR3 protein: CASSSSFGRLYEQYF. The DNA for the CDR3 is TGCGCCAGCAGTTCCTCGTTTGGACGACTATACGAGCAGTACTTC. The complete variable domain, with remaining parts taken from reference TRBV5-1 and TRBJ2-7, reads KAGVTQTPRYLIKTRGQQVTLSCSPISGHRSVSWYQQTPGQGLQFLFEYFSETQRNKGNFPGRFSGRQFSNSRSEMNVSTLELGDSALYLCASSSSFGRLYEQYFGPGTRLTVT.

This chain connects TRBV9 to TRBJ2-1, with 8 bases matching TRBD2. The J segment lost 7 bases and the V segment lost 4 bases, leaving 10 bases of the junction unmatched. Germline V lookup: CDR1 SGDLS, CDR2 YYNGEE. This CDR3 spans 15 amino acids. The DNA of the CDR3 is TGTGCCAGCAGCCCAGTGGGACTAGGAAGGAATGAGCAGTTCTTC. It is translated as CASSPVGLGRNEQFF.